One and the same sample provided the 7 T cell receptor beta chains below, sequenced in a study of blood T cell repertoires in COVID-19. Some clones are missing from TCRdb's copy, which holds only in-frame ones; the method was immunoSEQ multiplex PCR. The sample lists 110,000 to 150,000 clones; 81% were seen once. Sequenced: peripheral blood. These TCRs come from a human donor in a cohort sampled during active COVID-19.

This chain joins TRBV5-4 and TRBJ1-1; TRBD1 matches 11 bases. CDR1 is SGHNT and CDR2 is YYREEE in the germline V gene (reference sequence). CDR3 size: 15 residues. After removal of 8 bases from V and 3 bases from J, the junction contained 9 bases not matched to a gene. Here the CDR3 reads CASKTGTGGYTEAFF. The DNA for the CDR3 is TGTGCCAGTAAGACCGGGACAGGGGGGTACACTGAAGCTTTCTTT.

V is TRBV20-1 and J is TRBJ2-7; 9 bases agree with TRBD2. Trimming removed 3 bases from V and 2 bases from J; junction bases left unmatched: 5. In germline, CDR1 is DFQATT, CDR2 SNEGSKA (reference sequence). The CDR3 is 14 residues long. CDR3 in DNA: TGCAGTGCTAGTAGCGGGAGTTTGACCTACGAGCAGTACTTC. Encoded protein: CSASSGSLTYEQYF.

V and J are TRBV15 and TRBJ2-3, with unresolved D. The CDR3 is 16 amino acids. The germline CDR1 and CDR2 sequences are LNHNV and YYDKDF (reference sequence). V lost 0 bases to trimming and J lost 4 bases, with 14 bases between them. The CDR3 here is CATSRDLETRADTQYF. The CDR3 DNA reads TGTGCCACCAGCAGAGATCTTGAAACGAGAGCAGATACGCAGTATTTT.

The rearrangement links TRBV7-9 to TRBJ1-3; tentative D call: TRBD1 (6 bases). Looked up from germline, CDR1 is SEHNR and CDR2 is FQNEAQ (reference sequence). This CDR3 has 18 residues. Trimming removed 4 bases at V and 0 bases at J, with 19 bases between. The DNA for the CDR3 is TGTGCCAGCAGCTCCGGTTTGGGGGCCCAGAGCTCTGGAAACACCATATATTTT. Translated: CASSSGLGAQSSGNTIYF.

The gene calls are TRBV7-2 and TRBJ1-2, with D perhaps TRBD1 (5 bases). The CDR3 length is 13 residues. Trimming stripped 8 bases from V and 2 bases from J, with 12 bases between. The germline CDR1 and CDR2 sequences are SGHTA and FQGNSA. DNA for the CDR3: TGTGCCAGCTGTCCCCCAGGGAACTATGGCTACACCTTC. Translated: CASCPPGNYGYTF. Looking up the rest from reference TRBV7-2 and TRBJ1-2 gives the full variable domain: GAGVSQSPSNKVTEKGKDVELRCDPISGHTALYWYRQSLGQGLEFLIYFQGNSAPDKSGLPSDRFSAERTGGSVSTLTIQRTQQEDSAVYLCASCPPGNYGYTFGSGTRLTVV.

The V and J genes are TRBV7-2 and TRBJ1-1; the match to TRBD1 covers 7 bases. The germline gives CDR1 SGHTA, CDR2 FQGNSA. V shed 5 bases, J shed 7 bases, and the junction held 13 bases outside the gene matches. CDR3 size: 15 residues. This chain's CDR3 is CASSLTGTAPIEAFF. In nucleotides, the CDR3 is TGTGCCAGCAGCCTTACGGGGACAGCACCCATTGAAGCTTTCTTT.

The V call is TRBV28, the J call TRBJ2-7; 11 bases are shared with TRBD2. This CDR3 spans 16 amino acids. Germline loops: CDR1 MDHEN, CDR2 SYDVKM. The trim removed 6 bases at V and 4 bases at J, leaving 11 bases unmatched. CDR3 amino acids: CASSRPSGRQLYEQYF. CDR3 coding DNA: TGTGCCAGCAGCCGCCCTAGCGGGAGGCAGCTATACGAGCAGTACTTC.